This passage covers 31 T cell receptor beta chains from one sample sequenced in a study of T-cell reconstitution after alpha-beta-depleted transplantation in children. It was with unique molecular identifiers that the TCRbeta library was prepared. TCRdb redid the calling of the PCR reads with MiXCR, one entry per CDR3 protein. In the table there are about 980,000 distinct CDR3 sequences, roughly 29% of which are singletons. This material consisted of PBMCs, mostly from graft donor cells, taken 360 days after TCRalphabeta/CD19-depleted stem cell transplant. Receptor source: a boy in the first two years of life who had a stem cell transplant for SCID, so the T cells may come from the graft donor.

This clonotype was counted a few times. This chain uses TRBV29-1 with TRBJ2-7; the D is unclear. The V gene's germline CDR1 is SQVTM and CDR2 ANQGSEA. The CDR3 extends over 12 amino acids. Trimming left V 4 bases short and J 0 bases short, with 7 bases between. Written as DNA, the CDR3 is TGCAGCGTTGTGGAATACTCCTACGAGCAGTACTTC. Encoded protein: CSVVEYSYEQYF.

The chain recombines TRBV20-1 with TRBJ1-3; perhaps TRBD1 as D (5 bases). The germline V gene has CDR1 DFQATT and CDR2 SNEGSKA (reference sequence). The V and J ends lost 4 bases and 1 base respectively, with 8 bases between them. The CDR3 is 13 amino acids. The DNA of the CDR3 is TGCAGTGCTACGGGGGGGTCTGGAAACACCATATATTTT. This encodes CSATGGSGNTIYF.

The genes are TRBV11-1 and TRBJ2-3, with D perhaps matching TRBD1 (6 bases). The V end was cut by 5 bases, the J end by 0 bases, with 21 bases between. From germline, CDR1 is SGHAT and CDR2 FQDESV (reference sequence). The CDR3 length is 18 residues. The CDR3 DNA reads as TGTGCCAGCAGCCAAGCAACAGGGTTAGGGGCTAGCACAGATACGCAGTATTTT. This encodes CASSQATGLGASTDTQYF.

The genes are TRBV29-1 and TRBJ1-1; D is uncertain. Germline V CDR1 and CDR2: SQVTM, ANQGSEA. The V end lost 7 bases, the J end lost 5 bases, and 8 bases lay between the germline ends. The length of the CDR3 is 10 residues. The CDR3 spells CSAGETEAFF. DNA for the CDR3: TGCAGCGCCGGCGAGACTGAAGCTTTCTTT.

Only a few counts were recorded for this clonotype. The chain is built from TRBV11-2 and TRBJ2-5, with D perhaps TRBD1 (6 bases). CDR1 SGHAT and CDR2 FQNNGV come from the germline V gene. Trimming pared 3 bases from V and 5 bases from J, leaving 13 bases between. This CDR3 comprises 14 residues. CDR3 protein: CASSFLPGDETQYF. The CDR3 nucleotides are TGTGCCAGCAGCTTCCTCCCAGGGGACGAGACCCAGTACTTC.

The chain employs TRBV4-1 and TRBJ2-2, with 7 bases identical to TRBD2. This CDR3 comprises 16 residues. Looked up from germline, CDR1 is MGHRA and CDR2 is YSYEKL. J lost 6 bases, V lost 4 bases, and 11 bases had no gene match. CDR3 DNA: TGCGCCAGCAGCCCAAAAGGACTAGGCGGTGCCGGGGAGCTGTTTTTT. As protein: CASSPKGLGGAGELFF.

The J gene is TRBJ2-3, the V gene TRBV29-1; D unclear. The CDR3 loop spans 15 amino acids. V was shortened by 5 bases and J by 1 base, with 16 bases between the two germline ends. Germline CDR1 is SQVTM and CDR2 is ANQGSEA. The CDR3 region has the DNA TGCAGCGTTAACCACGCCCGAGAGGGCACAGATACGCAGTATTTT. It codes for CSVNHAREGTDTQYF.

This chain connects TRBV12-3 or TRBV12-4 to TRBJ2-1, with 8 bases lining up with TRBD2. The trim removed 7 bases at V and 9 bases at J, leaving 8 bases unmatched. The CDR3 spans 13 residues. The CDR3 DNA sequence: TGTGCCAGCATCCTGGCGGGGGGCATTGAGCAGTTCTTC. Encoded protein: CASILAGGIEQFF.

V usage is TRBV7-8 and J usage is TRBJ2-5, with D unresolved. Germline CDR1 reads SGHVS; CDR2 reads FQNEAQ. Deletions cut 1 base from V and 5 bases from J, with 14 bases between. This CDR3 has 15 residues. The CDR3: CASSLEGSSGETQYF. CDR3 coding DNA: TGTGCCAGCAGCTTAGAGGGTAGTAGTGGGGAGACCCAGTACTTC.

This sequence joins TRBV13 and TRBJ2-1, with 10 positions matching TRBD2. The CDR3 length is 15 residues. Unmatched junction bases numbered 5, after V lost 6 bases and J lost 3 bases. Per germline, CDR1 PRHDT and CDR2 FYEKMQ (reference sequence). The CDR3: CASSRAGGLYNEQFF. The CDR3 coding sequence is TGTGCCAGCAGTCGAGCGGGGGGGCTCTACAATGAGCAGTTCTTC.

V is TRBV27 and J is TRBJ2-3, with 7 positions matching TRBD2. CDR1 and CDR2 from the germline V gene are MNHEY and SMNVEV (reference sequence). The J segment lost 3 bases and the V segment lost 6 bases, leaving 9 bases of the junction unmatched. The CDR3 extends over 15 amino acids. The CDR3 sequence is CASSPALAQTDTQYF. CDR3 DNA sequence: TGTGCCAGCAGCCCCGCACTAGCGCAGACAGATACGCAGTATTTT.

This clonotype was seen only once. This sequence joins TRBV5-1 and TRBJ1-1; no clear D gene. Trimming removed 1 base at V and 4 bases at J, with 11 bases between. Germline V gene data show CDR1 as SGHRS and CDR2 as YFSETQ. The CDR3 spans 14 residues. The CDR3 loop is CASSLKAFRTEAFF. CDR3 bases: TGCGCCAGCAGCTTGAAGGCTTTCCGCACTGAAGCTTTCTTT.

The genes are TRBV27 and TRBJ2-3; 7 bases fit TRBD2. CDR1 and CDR2 from the germline V gene are MNHEY and SMNVEV (reference sequence). Trimming at V came to 4 bases and at J to 0 bases, leaving 16 bases not matched to a gene. The CDR3 is made up of 19 amino acids. CDR3 protein: CASSSPSHPLATSTDTQYF. The CDR3 region has the DNA TGTGCCAGCAGTTCCCCCAGTCACCCACTAGCGACTAGCACAGATACGCAGTATTTT.

The CDR3 protein is CASSPEGGLTEAFF. DNA of the CDR3: TGTGCCAGCTCACCAGAGGGTGGCCTCACTGAAGCTTTCTTT. The chain employs TRBV18 and TRBJ1-1; no clear D. The CDR3 has 14 amino acids. Trimming cost V 2 bases and J 4 bases, with 11 bases left between them. Germline assignment: CDR1 KGHSH and CDR2 LQKENI.

This clonotype was counted a few times. The chain uses TRBV9 and TRBJ1-3; no clear D gene. Germline CDR1 SGDLS, CDR2 YYNGEE. This CDR3 has 15 amino acids. Trimming cost V 4 bases and J 0 bases, with 11 bases left between them. CDR3 DNA: TGTGCCAGCAGCCCCTACGGGCCCTCTGGAAACACCATATATTTT. It yields the protein CASSPYGPSGNTIYF.

This clonotype appeared a few times. This chain links TRBV4-2 with TRBJ2-1; D is undetermined. Trimming took off 4 bases at V and 9 bases at J, with 16 bases between the two ends. This CDR3 region has 14 residues. Germline values: CDR1 LGHNA, CDR2 YNFKEQ. In nucleotides, the CDR3 is TGTGCCAGCAGCCCCCGGATCGGTAACGTTGAGCAGTTCTTC. Amino acid sequence: CASSPRIGNVEQFF.

This clonotype was seen a few times. The J gene is TRBJ1-1, the V gene TRBV29-1; D call uncertain. This CDR3 is 12 amino acids long. Per the germline V gene, CDR1 is SQVTM and CDR2 is ANQGSEA. V shed 7 bases and J shed 3 bases, with 12 bases lying between them. The CDR3 nucleotides read TGCAGCGGCAGGACCGTTTACACTGAAGCTTTCTTT. This codes for CSGRTVYTEAFF. Looking up the rest from reference TRBV29-1 and TRBJ1-1 gives the full variable domain: SAVISQKPSRDICQRGTSLTIQCQVDSQVTMMFWYRQQPGQSLTLIATANQGSEATYESGFVIDKFPISRPNLTFSTLTVSNMSPEDSSIYLCSGRTVYTEAFFGQGTRLTVV.

The J gene is TRBJ2-7, the V gene TRBV29-1; tentatively, D is TRBD2 (6 bases). The CDR3 covers 13 residues. Germline V gene lookup returns CDR1 SQVTM and CDR2 ANQGSEA. The ends were cut back, 1 base at V and 4 bases at J, with 11 bases in the middle. The CDR3 loop reads CSVEVAGRYEQYF. DNA for the CDR3: TGCAGCGTTGAAGTGGCAGGGAGGTACGAGCAGTACTTC.

This clonotype was seen ten or more times. The chain employs TRBV15 and TRBJ2-5, with unresolved D. The CDR3 is 11 residues long. Trimming cost V 6 bases and J 2 bases, with 4 bases left between them. Germline V gene data show CDR1 as LNHNV and CDR2 as YYDKDF (reference sequence). The CDR3 loop reads CATRIQETQYF. The CDR3, as DNA: TGTGCCACCAGGATACAAGAGACCCAGTACTTC.

This clonotype was seen a handful of times. The V gene is TRBV5-1, the J gene TRBJ2-7, with TRBD1 as a possible D gene (6 bases). V lost 2 bases, J lost 3 bases, and 12 bases lay in between. Looked up from germline, CDR1 is SGHRS and CDR2 is YFSETQ. CDR3 size: 14 residues. This CDR3 is CASSLQGTGYEQYF. As DNA, the CDR3 is TGCGCCAGCAGCTTACAGGGTACAGGCTACGAGCAGTACTTC.

The chain couples TRBV10-3 to TRBJ1-5; perhaps TRBD1 as D (5 bases). This CDR3 has 14 amino acids. Germline V gives CDR1 ENHRY, CDR2 SYGVKD. Trimming took 3 bases from V and 7 from J, leaving 13 bases between them. CDR3 bases: TGTGCCATCAGTGACCAGGGTGCGAAACAGCCCCAGCATTTT. Encoded protein: CAISDQGAKQPQHF.

This sequence joins TRBV10-3 and TRBJ1-1; D perhaps matches TRBD1 (5 bases). CDR1 is ENHRY and CDR2 is SYGVKD in the germline V gene. The CDR3 runs 13 residues. With 5 bases removed from V and 3 bases from J, the gap between germline ends came to 10 bases. CDR3 DNA: TGTGCCATCAGTCCAGGGTGGGACACTGAAGCTTTCTTT. Translating gives CAISPGWDTEAFF.

This clonotype has just a few counts. The genes are TRBV7-6 and TRBJ2-1, with 11 bases that match TRBD2. The CDR3 runs to 16 residues. Germline CDR1 is SGHVS and CDR2 is FNYEAQ. The V gene end was trimmed by 4 bases and the J gene end by 5 bases; junction bases not matched to a gene: 7. CDR3 loop: CASSWATSGTNNEQFF. Here the CDR3 DNA reads TGTGCCAGCAGCTGGGCGACTAGCGGGACCAACAATGAGCAGTTCTTC.

This chain connects TRBV5-1 to TRBJ2-1; D call uncertain. The V end lost 5 bases, the J end lost 7 bases, and 13 bases lay between the germline ends. This CDR3 has 13 amino acids. Germline CDR1 and CDR2: SGHRS and YFSETQ. This chain's CDR3 is CASRPLTANEQFF. The CDR3 coding sequence is TGCGCCAGCAGGCCCCTGACTGCAAATGAGCAGTTCTTC. The entire variable domain, with the rest obtained from reference TRBV5-1 and TRBJ2-1, is as follows: KAGVTQTPRYLIKTRGQQVTLSCSPISGHRSVSWYQQTPGQGLQFLFEYFSETQRNKGNFPGRFSGRQFSNSRSEMNVSTLELGDSALYLCASRPLTANEQFFGPGTRLTVL.

In this sample, this clonotype turned up a few times. V gene TRBV12-3 or TRBV12-4 combines with J gene TRBJ2-3, with 7 bases aligning to TRBD2. The CDR3 runs 15 residues. J gave up 2 bases and V 6 bases, and 8 bases lay outside the gene matches. DNA of the CDR3: TGTGCCAGCAGGCTGAGCGGGGATCCCACAGATACGCAGTATTTT. Translation: CASRLSGDPTDTQYF.

The chain uses TRBV20-1 and TRBJ2-5; 11 bases map to TRBD2. The V gene end was trimmed by 3 bases and the J gene end by 3 bases; junction bases not matched to a gene: 0. Germline-derived CDR1 and CDR2 are DFQATT and SNEGSKA (reference sequence). The CDR3 has 13 amino acids. The CDR3 reads CSASSGGEETQYF. CDR3 bases: TGCAGTGCTAGTAGCGGGGGGGAAGAGACCCAGTACTTC.

The chain uses TRBV12-3 or TRBV12-4 and TRBJ2-4; no clear D. There are 13 residues in the CDR3. Trimming stripped 6 bases from V and 0 bases from J, with 6 bases between. The CDR3 loop is CASSAVAKNIQYF. Here the CDR3 DNA reads TGTGCCAGCAGCGCCGTAGCCAAAAACATTCAGTACTTC.

V is TRBV12-3 or TRBV12-4 and J is TRBJ2-5; D uncertain. The CDR3 totals 15 residues. Trimming shortened V by 2 bases and J by 0 bases, and 10 bases separated the two germline ends. CDR3 residues: CASSLQKRNQETQYF. The CDR3 bases are TGTGCCAGCAGTTTACAAAAACGAAACCAAGAGACCCAGTACTTC.

Only a few counts were recorded for this clonotype. The chain is built from TRBV5-1 and TRBJ1-3; D gene ambiguous. This CDR3 is built from 15 residues. The V gene's germline CDR1 is SGHRS and CDR2 YFSETQ. Trimming stripped 2 bases from V and 2 bases from J, with 11 bases between. The CDR3 region is CASSFLGNPGNTIYF. DNA for the CDR3: TGCGCCAGCAGCTTCCTCGGGAATCCTGGAAACACCATATATTTT.

The table lists this clonotype with a few counts. The chain uses TRBV3-1 and TRBJ2-1; 11 bases match TRBD2. Germline CDR1 and CDR2: LGHDT and YNNKEL (reference sequence). V lost 4 bases and J lost 10; bases outside the gene matches: 12. The CDR3 consists of 16 residues. The CDR3 protein is CASSPTGVAGGLEQFF. In nucleotides, the CDR3 is TGTGCCAGCAGCCCTACTGGGGTAGCGGGGGGGCTCGAGCAGTTCTTC.

Only a few counts were recorded for this clonotype. This chain links TRBV7-8 with TRBJ1-4; D call uncertain. CDR3 length: 16 residues. Germline V gene lookup returns CDR1 SGHVS and CDR2 FQNEAQ. V lost 5 bases, J lost 0 bases, and 13 bases lay in between. The CDR3 coding sequence is TGTGCCAGCAGCCCCCGTAGGTCTGCAACTAATGAAAAACTGTTTTTT. Protein: CASSPRRSATNEKLFF. The variable domain in full, completed from reference TRBV7-8 and TRBJ1-4, reads GAGVSQSPRYKVAKRGQDVALRCDPISGHVSLFWYQQALGQGPEFLTYFQNEAQLDKSGLPSDRFFAERPEGSVSTLKIQRTQQEDSAVYLCASSPRRSATNEKLFFGSGTQLSVL.